Sequencing of this T cell receptor (beta chain) was carried out in a study of identical twins. The germline gives CDR1 MNHNS, CDR2 SASEGT. V lost 6 bases to trimming and J lost 8 bases, with 16 bases between them. This CDR3 has 14 residues. With template switching, a universal primer site was added, and the cDNA carried unique molecular identifiers. TCRdb passed the 5' RACE reads through MiXCR, listing each CDR3 protein once. The table records some 97,000 distinct CDR3 sequences, around 5.5% of them present only once. Whole-study results and caveats: Beta out-of-frame twin sharing showed a weaker excess. There were fewer insertions in abundant cord blood beta clonotypes, but memory repertoires showed no such pattern. These conclusions were based on statistical analysis (cross-sectional, not following the same donors).

This clonotype was seen repeatedly, ten times or more. Antigen unknown. This receptor was taken from a woman aged 45-59 years in good health. Sequencing was carried out using memory T cells sorted from blood. The V gene is TRBV6-1, the J gene TRBJ1-4; D gene uncertain. The CDR3 spells CASSLRRAAEKLFF. In DNA, the CDR3 is TGTGCCAGCAGCCTCCGTAGGGCCGCAGAAAAACTGTTTTTT.